This T cell receptor beta chain derives from a study of control samples from healthy donors and cancer patients (dated by TCRdb to the early 2020s). Including cysteine and phenylalanine, the CDR3 has 13 amino acids. Only the CDR3 portion is preserved as DNA: 39 bases, with reading frame beginning at the first base. CDR1 SGHRS and CDR2 YFSETQ are derived from the germline V gene. V sheds 0 bases and J sheds 6 bases, leaving 7 bases between their ends. Preparation of the library involved the immunoSEQ multiplex PCR assay. TCRdb's version of the immuneACCESS table is confined to in-frame rearrangements and falls short of the full clone set. An unresolved V gene accounts for under half of the shortfall where checked; the remainder is of unknown origin. This sample holds 400,000 to 450,000 clones; 90% were observed only once. About 6.3% of the sample is held by the ten biggest clonotypes. This clone was seen a few times. Its antigen is unknown. Base qualities are not recorded, but no much larger clone differs from it by a single base.

The chain is assembled from TRBV5-1 and TRBJ2-1; the D gene cannot be resolved reliably. The sequencing sample was made of PBMCs. The TCR was taken from a man in his forties with head and neck cancer. The nucleotide sequence is TGCGCCAGCAGCTTGGGCGTGGGCAATGAGCAGTTCTTC. Translated, it gives CASSLGVGNEQFF.